Detailed here is one TCR beta chain. The sample comes from a study of shared clonotypes between healthy human individuals. Researchers ran the assay at a deep level. Assay used: immunoSEQ multiplex PCR; TCRdb lists only in-frame clones, some missing. Among 2 million to 2.5 million clones listed, around 95% were seen once. Germline V gene sequence: CDR1 SGHAT, CDR2 FQNNGV. Trimming took 1 base from V and 2 from J, leaving 12 bases between them. This CDR3 comprises 15 residues. V is TRBV11-2 and J is TRBJ2-7; possible D gene TRBD1, 5 bases. This receptor was taken from a man aged 18 to 30 in good health. Source material: naive CD4+ T cells sorted from blood. As for subset: CD45RA+ positively selected. In DNA form, the CDR3 reads TGTGCCAGCAGCTTAGTCGTTACAGGCGCCTACGAGCAGTACTTC. It codes for CASSLVVTGAYEQYF.